What follows are 28 T cell receptor beta chains derived from one specimen sequenced in a study of blood T cell repertoires in COVID-19 (TCRdb year 2020). Library method: the immunoSEQ multiplex PCR assay. TCRdb mirrors the immuneACCESS table, restricted to in-frame sequences. Some clones are absent from its copies; in checked studies, under half trace to an unresolved V gene, and the reason for the others is unknown. The sample profile shows roughly 250,000 clones; roughly 87% of them were found once. The top ten clones comprise about 2.5% of the sample. The sequenced sample was PBMCs or T cells enriched from blood (not recorded which). These receptors were obtained from a woman aged 25-40 years with acute COVID-19.

The chain recombines TRBV4-1 with TRBJ1-5; D gene unclear. V shed 1 base and J shed 3 bases, with 19 bases lying between them. From germline, CDR1 is MGHRA and CDR2 YSYEKL. This CDR3 contains 18 residues. The CDR3 nucleotides read TGCGCCAGCAGCCAAGCTAATTTGATAGCTATTCACAATCAGCCCCAGCATTTT. As protein: CASSQANLIAIHNQPQHF.

The chain links TRBV18 to TRBJ2-2; D might be TRBD1 (6 bases). Per germline, CDR1 KGHSH and CDR2 LQKENI. V was trimmed by 3 bases and J by 3 bases, leaving 14 bases between them. The CDR3 loop spans 16 amino acids. The CDR3 spells CASSPFGGVDTGELFF. The CDR3 DNA reads TGTGCCAGCTCACCGTTTGGGGGCGTAGACACCGGGGAGCTGTTTTTT.

The chain recombines TRBV9 with TRBJ2-1; 8 positions match TRBD2. This CDR3 has 15 amino acids. Germline V gene sequence: CDR1 SGDLS, CDR2 YYNGEE. After removal of 0 bases from V and 8 bases from J, the junction contained 7 bases not matched to a gene. The CDR3 loop reads CASSVVGTRFHEQFF. CDR3 DNA: TGTGCCAGCAGCGTAGTGGGGACTAGGTTTCATGAGCAGTTCTTC.

This chain connects TRBV7-9 to TRBJ1-3; tentative D call: TRBD1 (5 bases). The ends were cut back, 4 bases at V and 4 bases at J, with 11 bases in the middle. Germline CDR1 is SEHNR and CDR2 is FQNEAQ (reference sequence). The CDR3 spans 14 residues. The chain's CDR3 is CASSSGGLGNTIYF. The DNA for the CDR3 is TGTGCCAGCAGCTCCGGGGGTCTCGGAAACACCATATATTTT.

The rearrangement uses TRBV6-5 and TRBJ1-2, with TRBD1 matching 8 bases. This CDR3 has 13 residues. Germline assignment: CDR1 MNHEY and CDR2 SVGAGI. Unmatched junction bases numbered 7, after V lost 6 bases and J lost 7 bases. CDR3 coding DNA: TGTGCCAGCAGACCGACAGGGGCTAGTGGCTACACCTTC. Translated: CASRPTGASGYTF.

The chain combines TRBV6-5 with TRBJ2-7, with 11 bases matching TRBD2. With V trimmed by 2 bases and J by 4 bases, 7 bases remained unmatched. There are 16 residues in the CDR3. The germline CDR1 and CDR2 sequences are MNHEY and SVGAGI. CDR3: CASSYDVAGGLYEQYF. Written as DNA, the CDR3 is TGTGCCAGCAGTTACGACGTAGCGGGGGGGCTATACGAGCAGTACTTC.

The chain employs TRBV3-1 (or the pseudogene TRBV3-2) and TRBJ2-1; TRBD2 aligns across 12 bases. Germline V lookup: CDR1 LGHDT, CDR2 YNNKEL (reference sequence). The CDR3 has 19 residues. With 3 bases clipped from V and 6 bases from J, the junction kept 15 bases outside the gene matches. CDR3 sequence: CASSHAWRSSGGAANEQFF. The CDR3, as DNA: TGTGCCAGCAGCCATGCCTGGAGGTCTAGCGGGGGGGCTGCCAATGAGCAGTTCTTC.

The CDR3 DNA sequence: TGTGCCAGTAGTATTCCGGGTGAGCAGTTCTTC. It is translated as CASSIPGEQFF. This chain links TRBV19 with TRBJ2-1; no definite D call. CDR1 LNHDA and CDR2 SQIVND come from the germline V gene (reference sequence). V was pared by 3 bases and J by 9 bases, with 6 bases between. CDR3 length: 11 residues.

J is TRBJ2-5 and V is TRBV6-1; no reliable D call. The CDR3 sequence is 12 residues long. V lost 3 bases to trimming and J lost 2 bases, with 4 bases between them. In germline, CDR1 is MNHNS, CDR2 SASEGT. The CDR3 coding sequence is TGTGCCAGCAGTGACAGTCAAGAGACCCAGTACTTC. Its protein product is CASSDSQETQYF.

The V and J genes are TRBV11-2 and TRBJ1-3, with a possible D match to TRBD1 (6 bases). CDR1 SGHAT and CDR2 FQNNGV come from the germline V gene. V was shortened by 5 bases and J by 1 base, with 9 bases between the two germline ends. CDR3 length: 14 amino acids. Written as DNA, the CDR3 is TGTGCCAGCAGCCCGGGACATTCTGGAAACACCATATATTTT. This translates into CASSPGHSGNTIYF.

The CDR3 bases are TGTGCCAGCTGTAATACTTTCTCTGGAAACACCATATATTTT. Translating it yields CASCNTFSGNTIYF. The gene calls are TRBV25-1 and TRBJ1-3; no clear D gene. Germline V gives CDR1 MGHDK, CDR2 SYGVNS. The CDR3 totals 14 residues. Trimming removed 8 bases from V and 0 bases from J, with 11 bases in between.

The chain is built from TRBV6-5 and TRBJ1-5; 7 nucleotides match TRBD1. The CDR3 loop spans 13 amino acids. The germline V gene has CDR1 MNHEY and CDR2 SVGAGI. V lost 3 bases, J lost 11 bases, and 7 bases stayed unmatched. The CDR3 DNA is TGTGCCAGCAGTTATTACCGACAGGGTACCCAGCATTTT. It is translated as CASSYYRQGTQHF.

The chain employs TRBV6-6 and TRBJ2-7, with TRBD1 as a possible D gene (6 bases). CDR1 is MNHNY and CDR2 is SVGAGI in the germline V gene (reference sequence). V dropped 5 bases and J dropped 4 bases, with 15 bases sitting between them. The CDR3 extends over 14 amino acids. The CDR3, as DNA: TGTGCCAGCAGTACCCGGGACATCCTTTACGAGCAGTACTTC. This sequence encodes CASSTRDILYEQYF.

The chain employs TRBV18 and TRBJ1-6; D gene unclear. The germline CDR1 and CDR2 sequences are KGHSH and LQKENI. Trimming left V 3 bases short and J 10 bases short, with 22 bases between. This CDR3 is 17 amino acids long. The CDR3 nucleotides are TGTGCCAGCTCACCTACCACTAGGACCGCCCTAGGATCACCCCTCCACTTT. This gives the protein CASSPTTRTALGSPLHF.

The chain has TRBV12-3 or TRBV12-4 and TRBJ1-1, with D possibly TRBD1 on 5 matching bases. The CDR3 is 11 residues long. V lost 1 base and J 12 bases, leaving 9 bases between the germline ends. CDR3 region: CASSLGQIPFF. CDR3 DNA: TGTGCCAGCAGTTTAGGACAGATACCTTTCTTT.

The J gene is TRBJ2-1, the V gene TRBV9, with D perhaps TRBD1 (5 bases). V was shortened by 0 bases and J by 7 bases, with 11 bases between the two germline ends. The CDR3 runs 14 residues. The germline V gene has CDR1 SGDLS and CDR2 YYNGEE. The CDR3: CASSVGPRANEQFF. The CDR3 DNA reads as TGTGCCAGCAGCGTAGGTCCCAGGGCAAATGAGCAGTTCTTC.

In this sample, this clone turned up once. CDR3 residues: CASRHRQGIETQYF. The CDR3 nucleotides are TGTGCCAGCAGGCACCGACAGGGAATAGAGACCCAGTACTTC. The chain couples TRBV11-2 to TRBJ2-5; 7 nucleotides agree with TRBD1. The CDR3 covers 14 residues. Germline values: CDR1 SGHAT, CDR2 FQNNGV. Trimming took 6 bases from V and 4 from J; bases not matched to a gene: 8.

The genes are TRBV11-2 and TRBJ2-1, with D perhaps TRBD2 (6 bases). Trimming took 3 bases from V and 0 from J, leaving 21 bases between them. Germline CDR1 reads SGHAT; CDR2 reads FQNNGV. The CDR3 has 19 residues. The DNA for the CDR3 is TGTGCCAGCAGCTTTCTGCGGGACCTATTGACGAGCTCCTACAATGAGCAGTTCTTC. Translation: CASSFLRDLLTSSYNEQFF.

The chain carries TRBV4-1 and TRBJ2-7; D perhaps matches TRBD2 (6 bases). Germline CDR1 MGHRA, CDR2 YSYEKL. V shed 0 bases and J shed 2 bases, with 14 bases lying between them. The CDR3 loop spans 16 amino acids. The CDR3 here is CASSQDGEEAAYEQYF. CDR3 sequence (DNA): TGCGCCAGCAGCCAAGATGGGGAGGAGGCTGCCTACGAGCAGTACTTC.

The rearrangement links TRBV4-2 to TRBJ2-5; D is unresolved. Per the germline V gene, CDR1 is LGHNA and CDR2 is YNFKEQ. The V end lost 4 bases, the J end lost 2 bases, and 8 bases lay between the germline ends. The CDR3 extends over 13 amino acids. This CDR3 reads CASSRLEQETQYF. The DNA of the CDR3 is TGTGCCAGCAGCCGGCTCGAACAAGAGACCCAGTACTTC.

The rearrangement joins TRBV4-2 to TRBJ1-2; no reliable D call. This CDR3 comprises 14 residues. In germline, CDR1 is LGHNA, CDR2 YNFKEQ. Trimming pared 1 base from V and 0 bases from J, leaving 6 bases between. The CDR3 loop is CASSQAQANYGYTF. The CDR3 coding sequence is TGTGCCAGCAGCCAAGCCCAGGCTAACTATGGCTACACCTTC.

The chain uses TRBV7-9 and TRBJ2-5; TRBD2 agrees at 14 bases. Per germline, CDR1 SEHNR and CDR2 FQNEAQ (reference sequence). The CDR3 runs 17 residues. Trimming at V came to 5 bases and at J to 5 bases, leaving 10 bases not matched to a gene. CDR3 amino acids: CASSPSDWTSGGETQYF. The CDR3 DNA follows: TGTGCCAGCAGCCCCTCCGACTGGACTAGCGGGGGGGAGACCCAGTACTTC. The whole variable domain, remainder taken from reference TRBV7-9 and TRBJ2-5, is DTGVSQNPRHKITKRGQNVTFRCDPISEHNRLYWYRQTLGQGPEFLTYFQNEAQLEKSRLLSDRFSAERPKGSFSTLEIQRTEQGDSAMYLCASSPSDWTSGGETQYFGPGTRLLVL.

V gene TRBV16 combines with J gene TRBJ1-5; D perhaps matches TRBD1 (6 bases). Trimming cost V 3 bases and J 2 bases, with 17 bases left between them. Germline lookup yields CDR1 KGHSY and CDR2 FQNENV. This CDR3 region has 17 residues. CDR3 bases: TGTGCCAGCAGCCATGCCACTAGGGGACACCGCAATCAGCCCCAGCATTTT. This sequence encodes CASSHATRGHRNQPQHF.

The CDR3 nucleotides are TGTGCCAGCACCGGGGGTCCCCGGACCATCTACAATGAGCAGTTCTTC. As protein: CASTGGPRTIYNEQFF. The gene calls are TRBV9 and TRBJ2-1, with D tentatively TRBD2 (6 bases). Germline V gives CDR1 SGDLS, CDR2 YYNGEE. V was cut by 6 bases and J by 3 bases, with 19 bases left in between. There are 16 residues in the CDR3.

V usage is TRBV7-9 and J usage is TRBJ1-1; 7 bases are shared with TRBD1. This CDR3 spans 14 amino acids. After removal of 2 bases from V and 4 bases from J, the junction contained 4 bases not matched to a gene. Per the germline V gene, CDR1 is SEHNR and CDR2 is FQNEAQ (reference sequence). This chain's CDR3 is CASSLSTGVTEAFF. CDR3 in DNA: TGTGCCAGCAGCTTAAGTACAGGGGTCACTGAAGCTTTCTTT.

The J gene is TRBJ1-2, the V gene TRBV7-9; possible D gene TRBD1, 6 bases. V shed 7 bases and J shed 4 bases, with 16 bases lying between them. The CDR3 contains 14 residues. Per germline, CDR1 SEHNR and CDR2 FQNEAQ (reference sequence). The CDR3 region has the DNA TGTGCCAGCACCAATAATCAGGGGCTCTATGGCTACACCTTC. Amino acids: CASTNNQGLYGYTF.

CDR3 sequence reads: CASSFGTEAFF. The CDR3 DNA sequence: TGTGCCAGCAGCTTCGGCACTGAAGCTTTCTTT. The rearrangement uses TRBV7-2 and TRBJ1-1; D is uncertain. Trimming shortened V by 3 bases and J by 4 bases, and 3 bases separated the two germline ends. The length of the CDR3 is 11 residues. Per the germline V gene, CDR1 is SGHTA and CDR2 is FQGNSA.

The sample holds one count of this clone. The J gene is TRBJ1-2, the V gene TRBV30; no firm D call. There are 13 residues in the CDR3. The V and J ends lost 2 bases and 2 bases respectively, with 9 bases between them. The germline V gene has CDR1 GTSNPN and CDR2 SVGIG (reference sequence). This CDR3 is CAWSNEGNYGYTF. CDR3 DNA sequence: TGTGCCTGGAGTAACGAGGGAAACTATGGCTACACCTTC.